Shown below are 29 T cell receptor beta chains from a single sample sequenced in a study of OX40 agonist ivuxolimab in advanced cancers. Assay: immunoSEQ multiplex PCR; the TCRdb copy retains only in-frame clones and omits some. The data hold tens of thousands of clones, with roughly four fifths observed a single time. Sequenced here: CD4+ or CD8+ T cells sorted from blood, sampled in a trial of the OX40 agonist ivuxolimab. The receptor source for this set is an adult with an advanced solid tumor such as melanoma, head and neck, liver or kidney cancer.

V gene TRBV7-9 combines with J gene TRBJ1-2, with TRBD1 matching 8 bases. The germline V gene encodes CDR1 SEHNR and CDR2 FQNEAQ (reference sequence). The ends lost 5 bases at V and 4 bases at J; junction bases unmatched: 6. This CDR3 is built from 14 residues. CDR3 DNA sequence: TGTGCCAGCAGCGCACGGACAGGGCCCTATGGCTACACCTTC. This codes for CASSARTGPYGYTF.

The rearrangement links TRBV7-2 to TRBJ1-1; D is possibly TRBD1 (6 bases). The CDR3 is 14 residues long. Germline loops: CDR1 SGHTA, CDR2 FQGNSA. V was cut by 6 bases and J by 5 bases, with 16 bases left in between. The CDR3 DNA follows: TGTGCCAGCAGGATTAACAGGGATGGAACTGAAGCTTTCTTT. Its protein product is CASRINRDGTEAFF.

The gene calls are TRBV4-1 and TRBJ1-4, with D maybe TRBD1 (5 bases). With 4 bases removed from V and 0 bases from J, the gap between germline ends came to 15 bases. CDR3 size: 17 residues. CDR1 and CDR2 (germline): MGHRA, YSYEKL. CDR3 DNA sequence: TGCGCCAGCAGCCCGGGGGAAGGGATGGCAACTAATGAAAAACTGTTTTTT. This codes for CASSPGEGMATNEKLFF.

This chain joins TRBV28 and TRBJ1-2; D call uncertain. The germline V gene has CDR1 MDHEN and CDR2 SYDVKM. V dropped 6 bases and J dropped 8 bases, with 16 bases sitting between them. The CDR3 loop spans 13 amino acids. CDR3 DNA: TGTGCCAGCAGCCCCCCCGGTCGGCGAGGCTACACCTTC. Its translation: CASSPPGRRGYTF.

The chain uses TRBV5-8 and TRBJ2-3; 9 bases map to TRBD2. This CDR3 has 14 amino acids. Trimming at V came to 6 bases and at J to 5 bases, leaving 7 bases not matched to a gene. Per germline, CDR1 SGHTS and CDR2 YDEGEE. The CDR3 spells CASILGLAVDTQYF. CDR3 nucleotide sequence: TGTGCCAGCATCCTGGGACTAGCTGTAGATACGCAGTATTTT.

About this clone itself: The junction departs from the called germline gene at one end, perhaps through a read error. The gene calls are TRBV5-1 and TRBJ2-7, with D perhaps matching TRBD2 (6 bases). The CDR3 length is 15 residues. Germline lookup yields CDR1 SGHRS and CDR2 YFSETQ. The chain's CDR3 is CAGSFSMEGGYEQYF. The CDR3 DNA reads as TGCGCCGGCAGCTTTTCGATGGAGGGTGGATACGAGCAGTACTTC. Variable domain in full (rest from reference TRBV5-1 and TRBJ2-7): KAGVTQTPRYLIKTRGQQVTLSCSPISGHRSVSWYQQTPGQGLQFLFEYFSETQRNKGNFPGRFSGRQFSNSRSEMNVSTLELGDSALYLCAGSFSMEGGYEQYFGPGTRLTVT.

The rearrangement links TRBV7-2 to TRBJ2-7; no definite D call. CDR3 length equals 12 residues. V was cut by 5 bases and J by 5 bases, with 10 bases left in between. Germline-derived CDR1 and CDR2 are SGHTA and FQGNSA. CDR3 in amino acids: CASSPYWDEQYF. In DNA form, the CDR3 reads TGTGCCAGCAGCCCCTACTGGGACGAGCAGTACTTC.

The V and J genes are TRBV19 and TRBJ1-2; 8 nucleotides line up with TRBD1. Germline V lookup: CDR1 LNHDA, CDR2 SQIVND (reference sequence). The CDR3 spans 16 residues. Trimming cost V 5 bases and J 1 base; bases outside gene matches: 9. This CDR3 is CASSRSGTGDNYGYTF. The CDR3 DNA follows: TGTGCCAGTAGTCGATCCGGGACAGGCGATAACTATGGCTACACCTTC.

In DNA form, the CDR3 reads TGTGCCAGCAGCCAAAGGGGGACCTACAATGAGCAGTTCTTC. This codes for CASSQRGTYNEQFF. The chain carries TRBV14 and TRBJ2-1; tentatively, D is TRBD1 (6 bases). The V and J ends lost 2 bases and 2 bases respectively, with 7 bases between them. CDR3 length equals 14 residues. Germline V lookup: CDR1 SGHDN, CDR2 FVKESK.

V gene TRBV5-4 combines with J gene TRBJ2-5; 7 bases map to TRBD2. V dropped 7 bases and J dropped 4; count of bases not matched to a gene: 7. The CDR3 consists of 13 residues. Germline CDR1 reads SGHNT; CDR2 reads YYREEE (reference sequence). As DNA, the CDR3 is TGTGCCAGCGGTACCGGGAGGTCAGAGACCCAGTACTTC. Amino acids: CASGTGRSETQYF.

Here the CDR3 DNA reads TGTGCCATCAGTGTTGAGGAAAATCAGCCCCAGCATTTT. Translating it yields CAISVEENQPQHF. The chain is built from TRBV10-3 and TRBJ1-5; D call uncertain. The CDR3 contains 13 residues. V lost 4 bases and J 4 bases, leaving 8 bases between the germline ends. The germline V gene has CDR1 ENHRY and CDR2 SYGVKD.

V is TRBV28 and J is TRBJ1-4, with unresolved D. Germline V gene data show CDR1 as MDHEN and CDR2 as SYDVKM. V lost 3 bases and J 6 bases, leaving 5 bases between the germline ends. The CDR3 has 12 amino acids. CDR3 amino acids: CASSLVDEKLFF. CDR3 coding DNA: TGTGCCAGCAGTTTGGTAGATGAAAAACTGTTTTTT.

The J gene is TRBJ1-1, the V gene TRBV20-1; D not certain. CDR1 is DFQATT, CDR2 SNEGSKA, per germline (reference sequence). The V gene lost 4 bases and the J gene lost 2 bases, with 5 bases spanning the gap. The CDR3 loop spans 11 amino acids. CDR3: CSANGNTEAFF. In DNA form, the CDR3 reads TGCAGTGCTAATGGTAACACTGAAGCTTTCTTT.

This clone was seen a handful of times. The V call is TRBV27, the J call TRBJ2-5, with D perhaps matching TRBD1 (6 bases). The CDR3 has 15 amino acids. Per germline, CDR1 MNHEY and CDR2 SMNVEV (reference sequence). Trimming removed 6 bases from V and 2 bases from J, with 16 bases in between. The CDR3 sequence: CASRINRESQETQYF. CDR3 in DNA: TGTGCCAGCAGGATAAACAGGGAGTCTCAAGAGACCCAGTACTTC.

The chain carries TRBV11-1 and TRBJ2-5, with TRBD2 identical over 9 bases. The DNA end favors TRBJ2-7, so the J call may be wrong. CDR1 and CDR2 from the germline V gene are SGHAT and FQDESV (reference sequence). The CDR3 is 14 amino acids. CDR3 coding DNA: TGTGCCAGCAGCTTATCTAGCGGGACTTACGAGCAGTACTTC. This sequence encodes CASSLSSGTYEQYF.

The chain carries TRBV27 and TRBJ2-2; 8 bases map to TRBD2. CDR1 is MNHEY, CDR2 SMNVEV, per germline (reference sequence). CDR3 size: 16 residues. Trimming cost V 4 bases and J 4 bases; bases outside gene matches: 8. The CDR3 is CASSWSGGPGTGELFF. The CDR3, as DNA: TGTGCCAGCAGTTGGTCGGGAGGGCCCGGCACCGGGGAGCTGTTTTTT.

This rearrangement joins TRBV7-2 to TRBJ2-2; D unresolved. The germline gives CDR1 SGHTA, CDR2 FQGNSA. This CDR3 spans 13 amino acids. V was pared by 6 bases and J by 4 bases, with 9 bases between. The CDR3 here is CASRGFSTGELFF. CDR3 coding DNA: TGTGCCAGCAGGGGTTTTTCCACCGGGGAGCTGTTTTTT. Using reference TRBV7-2 and TRBJ2-2 for the parts outside the CDR3, the full variable domain is GAGVSQSPSNKVTEKGKDVELRCDPISGHTALYWYRQSLGQGLEFLIYFQGNSAPDKSGLPSDRFSAERTGGSVSTLTIQRTQQEDSAVYLCASRGFSTGELFFGEGSRLTVL.

The chain combines TRBV7-9 with TRBJ2-7; no definite D call. The V end lost 5 bases, the J end lost 7 bases, and 15 bases lay between the germline ends. From germline, CDR1 is SEHNR and CDR2 FQNEAQ (reference sequence). The length of the CDR3 is 13 residues. This chain's CDR3 is CASSPSGAREQYF. The CDR3 nucleotides are TGTGCCAGCAGCCCCAGTGGAGCCAGGGAGCAGTACTTC.

The chain uses TRBV7-3 and TRBJ2-3, with 8 nucleotides matching TRBD1. CDR1 is SGHTA and CDR2 is FQGTGA in the germline V gene. V shed 5 bases and J 5 bases; nucleotides not matched to a gene: 3. The CDR3 has 13 residues. The CDR3 spells CASSPTGGDTQYF. The CDR3 region has the DNA TGTGCCAGCAGCCCAACAGGGGGAGATACGCAGTATTTT.

This chain connects TRBV10-1 to TRBJ1-4; D is undetermined. Germline loops: CDR1 WNHNN, CDR2 SYGVQD (reference sequence). There are 13 residues in the CDR3. The V end lost 0 bases, the J end lost 6 bases, and 5 bases lay between the germline ends. The CDR3 region has the DNA TGCGCCAGCAGTGAGTCTCCGGATGAAAAACTGTTTTTT. It translates to CASSESPDEKLFF.

This clone was seen once. The chain recombines TRBV4-3 with TRBJ2-5; no firm D call. V was shortened by 2 bases and J by 2 bases, with 9 bases between the two germline ends. Germline V gives CDR1 LGHNA, CDR2 YSLEER. CDR3 size: 14 residues. The CDR3 spells CASSQTVLQETQYF. The DNA for the CDR3 is TGCGCCAGCAGCCAAACTGTCCTGCAAGAGACCCAGTACTTC.

This rearrangement joins TRBV6-6 to TRBJ1-5, with D possibly TRBD1 on 6 matching bases. This CDR3 spans 14 amino acids. The germline CDR1 and CDR2 sequences are MNHNY and SVGAGI (reference sequence). The V gene lost 2 bases and the J gene lost 7 bases, with 12 bases spanning the gap. Written as DNA, the CDR3 is TGTGCCAGCAGTTACCTACAGGGTTCCCAGCCCCAGCATTTT. Translated, it gives CASSYLQGSQPQHF.

This clone was picked up a small number of times. CDR3 protein: CASKVRGPGELFF. The CDR3 DNA reads TGCGCCAGCAAAGTGCGCGGCCCCGGGGAGCTGTTTTTT. The chain combines TRBV5-1 with TRBJ2-2, with D uncertain. Germline CDR1 reads SGHRS; CDR2 reads YFSETQ. V dropped 6 bases and J dropped 6 bases, with 12 bases sitting between them. The CDR3 sequence is 13 residues long.

V gene TRBV6-5 combines with J gene TRBJ2-3; tentatively, D is TRBD2 (5 bases). This CDR3 is 16 amino acids long. Trimming took 2 bases from V and 6 from J, leaving 18 bases between them. CDR1 is MNHEY, CDR2 SVGAGI, per germline. CDR3 in amino acids: CASSYGETLSPDTQYF. CDR3 sequence (DNA): TGTGCCAGCAGTTACGGGGAGACCCTATCCCCGGATACGCAGTATTTT.

The genes are TRBV6-5 and TRBJ2-5, with D unclear. The CDR3 length is 15 residues. Trimming removed 3 bases from V and 11 bases from J, with 22 bases in between. In germline, CDR1 is MNHEY, CDR2 SVGAGI. CDR3 bases: TGTGCCAGCAGTTATTCCACGGACCCCCTTCTGGAGCAGTACTTC. Protein product: CASSYSTDPLLEQYF.

This sequence joins TRBV2 and TRBJ2-1, with 9 positions matching TRBD2. Looked up from germline, CDR1 is SNHLY and CDR2 is FYNNEI. The V gene end was trimmed by 3 bases and the J gene end by 7 bases; junction bases not matched to a gene: 4. This CDR3 is 14 amino acids long. The CDR3 coding sequence is TGTGCCAGCAGTGAGCTAGCGGGACGGAATGAGCAGTTCTTC. Amino acids: CASSELAGRNEQFF.

The chain employs TRBV15 and TRBJ1-5, with a possible D match to TRBD1 (6 bases). The CDR3 totals 16 residues. The germline V gene has CDR1 LNHNV and CDR2 YYDKDF (reference sequence). Trimming cost V 3 bases and J 9 bases, with 21 bases left between them. The CDR3 loop reads CATSSRATGPLRPQHF. The CDR3 DNA reads TGTGCCACCAGCAGCCGAGCGACAGGCCCCCTCCGGCCCCAGCATTTT.

This clone occurred a few times. The chain couples TRBV7-2 to TRBJ2-7; 11 bases match TRBD2. V trimming: 5 bases; J trimming: 6 bases; junction bases outside the gene matches: 6. The CDR3 runs to 14 residues. Germline CDR1 SGHTA, CDR2 FQGNSA. The CDR3 loop reads CASSPLAGVSEQYF. The CDR3 DNA follows: TGTGCCAGCAGCCCACTAGCGGGAGTGAGCGAGCAGTACTTC.

V gene TRBV4-3 combines with J gene TRBJ2-1, with 9 nucleotides matching TRBD2. CDR3 length equals 15 residues. J gave up 2 bases and V 4 bases, and 3 bases lay outside the gene matches. Per germline, CDR1 LGHNA and CDR2 YSLEER. The CDR3: CASSLEREAYNEQFF. CDR3 nucleotide sequence: TGCGCCAGCAGCCTTGAGCGGGAGGCCTACAATGAGCAGTTCTTC.